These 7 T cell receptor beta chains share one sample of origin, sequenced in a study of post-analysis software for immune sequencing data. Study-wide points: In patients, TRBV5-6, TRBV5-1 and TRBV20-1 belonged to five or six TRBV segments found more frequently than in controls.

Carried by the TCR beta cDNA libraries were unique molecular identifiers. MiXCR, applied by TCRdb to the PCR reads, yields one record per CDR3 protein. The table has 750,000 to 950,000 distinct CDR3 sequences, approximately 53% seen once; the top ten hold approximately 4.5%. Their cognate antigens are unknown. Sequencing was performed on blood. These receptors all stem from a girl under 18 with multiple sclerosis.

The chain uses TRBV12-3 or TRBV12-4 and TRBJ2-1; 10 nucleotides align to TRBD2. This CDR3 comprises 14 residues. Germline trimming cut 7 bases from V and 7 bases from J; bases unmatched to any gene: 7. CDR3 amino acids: CASNIAGGRNEQFF. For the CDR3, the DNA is TGTGCCAGCAATATAGCGGGGGGCAGGAATGAGCAGTTCTTC.

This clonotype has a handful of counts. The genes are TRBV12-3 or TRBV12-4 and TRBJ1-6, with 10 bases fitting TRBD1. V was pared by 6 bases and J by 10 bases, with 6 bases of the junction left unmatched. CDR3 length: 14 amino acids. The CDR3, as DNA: TGTGCCAGCAGACCGGGACAGGGGATCTCACCCCTCCACTTT. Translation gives CASRPGQGISPLHF.

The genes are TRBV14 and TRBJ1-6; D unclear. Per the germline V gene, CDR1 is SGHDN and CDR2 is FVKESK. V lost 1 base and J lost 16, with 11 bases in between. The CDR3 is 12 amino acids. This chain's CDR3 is CASSQGSTVLHF. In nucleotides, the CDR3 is TGTGCCAGCAGCCAAGGTTCGACGGTTCTCCACTTT.

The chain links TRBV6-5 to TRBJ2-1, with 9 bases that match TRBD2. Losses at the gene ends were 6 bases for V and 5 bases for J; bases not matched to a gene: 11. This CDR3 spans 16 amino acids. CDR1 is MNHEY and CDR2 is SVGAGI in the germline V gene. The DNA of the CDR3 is TGTGCCAGCAGCCGACTAGCGGAGCATTATAACAATGAGCAGTTCTTC. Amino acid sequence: CASSRLAEHYNNEQFF.

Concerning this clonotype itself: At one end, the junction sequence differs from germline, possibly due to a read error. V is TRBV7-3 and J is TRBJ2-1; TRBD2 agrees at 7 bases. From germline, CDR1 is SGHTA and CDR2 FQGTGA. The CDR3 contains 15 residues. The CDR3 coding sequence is TGTGCCAGCAGCCTTAGCGGGCCAATTACCAATGCGCAGTTCTTC. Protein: CASSLSGPITNAQFF.

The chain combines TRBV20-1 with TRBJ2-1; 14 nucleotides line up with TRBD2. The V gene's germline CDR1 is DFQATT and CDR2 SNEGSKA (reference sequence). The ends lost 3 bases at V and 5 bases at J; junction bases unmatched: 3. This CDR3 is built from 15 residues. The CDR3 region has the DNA TGCAGTGCTAGGGGACTAGCGGGGGCACACAATGAGCAGTTCTTC. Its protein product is CSARGLAGAHNEQFF.

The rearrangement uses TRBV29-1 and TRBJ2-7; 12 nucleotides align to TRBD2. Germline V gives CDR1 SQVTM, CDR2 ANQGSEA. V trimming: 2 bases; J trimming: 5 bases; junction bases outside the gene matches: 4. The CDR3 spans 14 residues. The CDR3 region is CSVETLAGGHEQYF. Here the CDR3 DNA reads TGCAGCGTTGAAACGCTAGCGGGAGGGCACGAGCAGTACTTC.